Below, one TCR beta chain is given with its context. Clones were sequenced by immunoSEQ multiplex PCR, and TCRdb holds only the in-frame ones, with some missing. The sample records roughly 54,000 clones, almost 96% being singletons. The V and J ends lost 0 bases and 1 base, in that order; junction bases with no gene match: 6. CDR1 and CDR2 from the germline V gene are SGHRS and YFSETQ. The CDR3 consists of 16 residues. The data originate from a study of control samples from healthy donors and cancer patients. The source of this sequence is a woman aged 30 to 39 in good health. The sequencing input was blood. V and J are TRBV5-1 and TRBJ2-5, with TRBD1 matching over 7 bases. The CDR3 sequence: CASSLVGQAFQETQYF. DNA of the CDR3: TGCGCCAGCAGCTTGGTTGGACAGGCATTCCAAGAGACCCAGTACTTC.